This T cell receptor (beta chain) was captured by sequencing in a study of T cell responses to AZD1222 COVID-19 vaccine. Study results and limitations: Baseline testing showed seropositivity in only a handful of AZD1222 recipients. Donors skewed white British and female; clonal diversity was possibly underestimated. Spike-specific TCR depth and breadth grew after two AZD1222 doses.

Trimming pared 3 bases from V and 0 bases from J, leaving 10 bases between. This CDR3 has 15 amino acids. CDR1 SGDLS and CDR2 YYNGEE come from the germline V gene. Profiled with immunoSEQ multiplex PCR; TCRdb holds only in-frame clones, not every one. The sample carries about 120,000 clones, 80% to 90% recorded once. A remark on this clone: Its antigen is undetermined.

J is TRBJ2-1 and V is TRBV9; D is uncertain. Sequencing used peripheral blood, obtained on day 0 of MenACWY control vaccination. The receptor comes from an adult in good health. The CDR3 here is CASSEGFISYNEQFF. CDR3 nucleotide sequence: TGTGCCAGCAGCGAAGGGTTTATCTCCTACAATGAGCAGTTCTTC.